This T cell receptor beta chain appears in the sequencing data of a study of CD8+ T cells in alopecia areata. Sequencing templates came from extracted RNA that was reverse transcribed into cDNA. Sequencing was performed with immunoSEQ multiplex PCR; in TCRdb, only in-frame clones are kept and a portion is missing. Of about 180,000 clones listed, 40% to 65% were seen once; the top ten hold more than 10%. Comment on this clone: Its target is not known.

The V and J ends lost 4 bases and 9 bases, in that order; junction bases with no gene match: 13. The CDR3 consists of 15 residues. The germline V gene has CDR1 LGHNA and CDR2 YSLEER. Noted treatment: oral pan-JAK inhibitor, 5-10 mg twice daily. Cell sorting on a FACSAria was used to separate CD4+ and CD8+ T cells from the PBMCs. Findings and limits, study-wide: Mouse data revealed clearer TCR sharing than patient data did, a gap possibly tied to HLA.

This clonotype was obtained from a human donor with alopecia areata. The sample in question was CD8+ T cells sorted from blood, obtained at week 24, from a patient treated with tofacitinib. The gene calls are TRBV4-3 and TRBJ2-7; 9 bases match TRBD2. The CDR3, as DNA: TGCGCCAGCAGCCCTGCGGTCGGCGGGGGGGCGGTGCAGTACTTC. Translated, it gives CASSPAVGGGAVQYF.